What follows are 19 T cell receptor beta chains derived from one specimen sequenced in a study of T cell changes during pregnancy in multiple sclerosis (dated by TCRdb to the late 2010s). The library was built by means of the immunoSEQ multiplex PCR assay. Not all clones reach the TCRdb copy of this immuneACCESS table, which keeps in-frame sequences only. Checked studies attribute under half of the gap to unresolved V genes and leave the rest unexplained. The sample contains roughly 90,000 clones, 85% to 95% of them found a single time. The top ten clones comprise under 0.95% of the sample. The specimen was peripheral blood, collected before pregnancy. The receptors derive from a female donor with multiple sclerosis, enrolled in a pregnancy study.

The chain joins TRBV4-3 to TRBJ1-1; D is unresolved. This CDR3 has 15 amino acids. Trimming removed 1 base from V and 1 base from J, with 10 bases in between. Germline assignment: CDR1 LGHNA and CDR2 YSLEER. The CDR3 loop is CASSQAEGANTEAFF. The CDR3, as DNA: TGCGCCAGCAGCCAAGCTGAGGGAGCGAACACTGAAGCTTTCTTT.

The chain joins TRBV5-5 to TRBJ2-7; weak D call: TRBD1 (5 bases). Trimming took off 4 bases at V and 0 bases at J, with 14 bases between the two ends. The CDR3 covers 15 residues. The germline V gene has CDR1 SGHKS and CDR2 YYEKEE (reference sequence). The CDR3 spells CASSRDSLSSYEQYF. CDR3 DNA sequence: TGTGCCAGCAGCCGCGACAGCTTGAGCTCCTACGAGCAGTACTTC.

The CDR3 nucleotides read TGTGCCAGCAGCCCAGGACTAGCGGGGGGGCAAGATGAGCAGTTCTTC. Translated, it gives CASSPGLAGGQDEQFF. V usage is TRBV7-9 and J usage is TRBJ2-1; TRBD2 agrees at 15 bases. Trimming at V came to 5 bases and at J to 8 bases, leaving 7 bases not matched to a gene. The germline V gene has CDR1 SEHNR and CDR2 FQNEAQ (reference sequence). CDR3 length equals 16 residues.

The V gene is TRBV9, the J gene TRBJ1-6; tentative D call: TRBD1 (5 bases). V was clipped by 2 bases and J by 6 bases, with 15 bases between them. The germline V gene has CDR1 SGDLS and CDR2 YYNGEE. The CDR3 is made up of 16 amino acids. The CDR3 loop is CASSVGPQGFNSPLHF. Here the CDR3 DNA reads TGTGCCAGCAGCGTCGGCCCGCAGGGATTTAATTCACCCCTCCACTTT.

The chain combines TRBV1 with TRBJ1-5; the D call of TRBD1 is as the table states it, not checked on the DNA. TRBV1 is given as a pseudogene. This CDR3 region has 19 residues. CDR3 sequence: CTSSPNGTGGFNGNQPQHF. CDR3 coding DNA: TGCACCAGCAGCCCCAACGGGACAGGGGGTTTTAACGGCAATCAGCCCCAGCATTTT.

V and J are TRBV9 and TRBJ1-2, with a weak D call TRBD1 (5 bases). Per germline, CDR1 SGDLS and CDR2 YYNGEE. Trimming cost V 0 bases and J 8 bases, with 11 bases left between them. There are 13 residues in the CDR3. This CDR3 reads CASSVEGAEGYTF. CDR3 nucleotides: TGTGCCAGCAGCGTAGAAGGGGCGGAGGGCTACACCTTC.

The chain uses TRBV4-3 and TRBJ1-2; 8 nucleotides match TRBD1. Germline CDR1 LGHNA, CDR2 YSLEER. The V segment lost 0 bases and the J segment 6 bases; nucleotides outside the gene matches: 9. The CDR3 covers 16 residues. Here the CDR3 DNA reads TGCGCCAGCAGCCAAGATGGAGTCGACAGGGGTAATGGCTACACCTTC. Its protein product is CASSQDGVDRGNGYTF.

This rearrangement joins TRBV11-2 to TRBJ1-1; D is possibly TRBD1 (5 bases). Germline CDR1 reads SGHAT; CDR2 reads FQNNGV. This CDR3 spans 14 amino acids. Trimming pared 5 bases from V and 4 bases from J, leaving 14 bases between. The CDR3 region is CASSRGWGVTEAFF. In nucleotides, the CDR3 is TGTGCCAGCAGCCGAGGGTGGGGGGTCACTGAAGCTTTCTTT.

V usage is TRBV18 and J usage is TRBJ1-6, with D possibly being TRBD1 (5 bases). V lost 3 bases and J lost 10, with 16 bases in between. The CDR3 has 15 amino acids. From germline, CDR1 is KGHSH and CDR2 LQKENI. The CDR3 DNA reads as TGTGCCAGCTCACCGGGTCAGGGAATTCAGTCACCCCTCCACTTT. Protein: CASSPGQGIQSPLHF.

This clone came up once. The V gene is TRBV2, the J gene TRBJ1-2; TRBD1 agrees at 11 bases. Germline trimming cut 8 bases from V and 5 bases from J; bases unmatched to any gene: 7. CDR1 and CDR2 from the germline V gene are SNHLY and FYNNEI. The CDR3 consists of 14 residues. The CDR3 nucleotides are TGTGCCAGCTTCTCCGGGACAGGGGGTTATGGCTACACCTTC. Protein: CASFSGTGGYGYTF.

V usage is TRBV9 and J usage is TRBJ2-7; 10 bases are a match to TRBD1. CDR3 length: 12 residues. Germline assignment: CDR1 SGDLS and CDR2 YYNGEE. After removal of 5 bases from V and 6 bases from J, the junction contained 2 bases not matched to a gene. The CDR3 coding sequence is TGTGCCAGCAGAGGGACAGGGGTCGAGCAGTACTTC. Protein: CASRGTGVEQYF.

The table lists this clone with a count of one. V usage is TRBV6-4 and J usage is TRBJ1-1; D is unresolved. V was trimmed by 0 bases and J by 1 base, leaving 3 bases between them. This CDR3 is 13 amino acids long. Germline values: CDR1 MRHNA, CDR2 SNTAGT. This CDR3 reads CASSDSQNTEAFF. CDR3 nucleotide sequence: TGTGCCAGCAGTGACTCACAGAACACTGAAGCTTTCTTT.

On this clone: Germline and junction disagree at one end, which may indicate a read error. The chain has TRBV6-6 and TRBJ1-2; TRBD1 might be the D (5 bases). The CDR3 extends over 14 amino acids. The germline gives CDR1 MNHNY, CDR2 SVGAGI (reference sequence). The CDR3 DNA sequence: TGTGCCAGCAGCCAGGGTCCTGCTAAGTATGGCTACACCTTC. This translates into CASSQGPAKYGYTF.

This rearrangement joins TRBV27 to TRBJ2-3, with D possibly matching TRBD2 (6 bases). This CDR3 spans 16 amino acids. Germline-derived CDR1 and CDR2 are MNHEY and SMNVEV (reference sequence). With 5 bases removed from V and 2 bases from J, the gap between germline ends came to 17 bases. The CDR3 nucleotides are TGTGCCAGCAGTCCAATGGGGCGGGGACTCACAGATACGCAGTATTTT. Amino acid sequence: CASSPMGRGLTDTQYF.

This clone has a handful of counts. The CDR3 here is CASSVGRTAMNTEAFF. The CDR3 bases are TGTGCCAGCAGCGTAGGAAGGACAGCAATGAACACTGAAGCTTTCTTT. The chain carries TRBV9 and TRBJ1-1; D may be TRBD1 (6 bases). V lost 0 bases and J lost 0, with 12 bases in between. This CDR3 has 16 residues. Germline V gene sequence: CDR1 SGDLS, CDR2 YYNGEE. The full variable domain, with the rest looked up from reference TRBV9 and TRBJ1-1, is DSGVTQTPKHLITATGQRVTLRCSPRSGDLSVYWYQQSLDQGLQFLIQYYNGEERAKGNILERFSAQQFPDLHSELNLSSLELGDSALYFCASSVGRTAMNTEAFFGQGTRLTVV.

The chain uses TRBV18 and TRBJ2-2; TRBD2 matches 15 bases. Germline V CDR1 and CDR2: KGHSH, LQKENI. The V segment lost 2 bases and the J segment 5 bases; nucleotides outside the gene matches: 6. This CDR3 has 18 amino acids. The DNA of the CDR3 is TGTGCCAGCTCACCAAGGACTAGCGGGGGGGCCTGGACCGGGGAGCTGTTTTTT. It yields the protein CASSPRTSGGAWTGELFF.

The J gene is TRBJ1-2, the V gene TRBV7-2; perhaps TRBD1 as D (5 bases). Germline CDR1 is SGHTA and CDR2 is FQGNSA. Deletions cut 1 base from V and 4 bases from J, with 7 bases between. CDR3 size: 13 residues. CDR3 sequence (DNA): TGTGCCAGCAGCTTAGGGGGCCTCTATGGCTACACCTTC. It encodes CASSLGGLYGYTF. The full variable domain, rest sourced from reference TRBV7-2 and TRBJ1-2, is GAGVSQSPSNKVTEKGKDVELRCDPISGHTALYWYRQSLGQGLEFLIYFQGNSAPDKSGLPSDRFSAERTGGSVSTLTIQRTQQEDSAVYLCASSLGGLYGYTFGSGTRLTVV.

This clone came up a few times. This chain links TRBV2 with TRBJ2-7, with 7 bases matching TRBD1. In germline, CDR1 is SNHLY, CDR2 FYNNEI. The CDR3 totals 13 residues. Trimming cost V 4 bases and J 3 bases; bases outside gene matches: 3. The CDR3 nucleotides are TGTGCCAGCAGTGGGGACAGACGCTACGAGCAGTACTTC. Amino acid sequence: CASSGDRRYEQYF.

This rearrangement joins TRBV2 to TRBJ2-1, with 9 bases lining up with TRBD2. The CDR3 extends over 14 amino acids. The germline CDR1 and CDR2 sequences are SNHLY and FYNNEI. J gave up 11 bases and V 8 bases, and 13 bases lay outside the gene matches. The CDR3 loop reads CASGASGISPKQFF. The CDR3 DNA reads TGTGCCAGCGGTGCTAGCGGGATTTCCCCTAAGCAGTTCTTC.